These T cell receptor beta chains were read from a single sample in a study of immune characterization of retroperitoneal liposarcoma. Each CDR3 protein is one row after TCRdb ran MiXCR on the PCR reads. The table lists around 11,000 distinct CDR3 sequences, about 50% of them singletons. Sequenced: tumor tissue. The origin of the receptors is a female donor with retroperitoneal liposarcoma. Both conserved end residues are part of each CDR3. Each record gives: V gene, D gene, J gene, clone size, CDR3 DNA, CDR3 protein. D genes are given only for firm matches. A row's size may be missing; if present it is once, few, many or a size class.

TRBV7-2	TRBD2	TRBJ2-1	.	TGTGCCAGCAGCTCCGGACTAGCGGGACCCTTCTACGAGCAGTTCTTC	CASSSGLAGPFYEQFF
TRBV7-2	.	TRBJ2-3	.	TGTGCCAGCAGCTTGGACTATAGTAGCACAGATACGCAGTATTTT	CASSLDYSSTDTQYF
TRBV6-8	TRBD2	TRBJ2-2	.	TGTGCCAGCAGTGGACGGACTAGCGGGGAGCTGTTTTTT	CASSGRTSGELFF
TRBV4-3	.	TRBJ2-5	.	TGCGCCAGCAATAAGCGGTCCTACCAAGAGACCCAGTACTTC	CASNKRSYQETQYF
TRBV12-3/TRBV12-4	TRBD2	TRBJ2-1	few	TGTGCCAGCAGCATGAGCGGGAGAGCCTACGAGCAGTTCTTC	CASSMSGRAYEQFF
TRBV6-1	.	TRBJ2-7	medium-sized	TGTGCCAGCAAGACCTTGACCTACAGCGGCGAATACGAGCAGTACTTC	CASKTLTYSGEYEQYF
TRBV12-3/TRBV12-4	.	TRBJ2-5	.	TGTGCCAGCAGCGTGGGAGATTGGGAGACCCAGTACTTC	CASSVGDWETQYF
TRBV6-8	TRBD2	TRBJ2-7	.	TGTGCCAGCAGTCGACTGACGACTAGCAGGTCCTACGAGCAGTACTTC	CASSRLTTSRSYEQYF
TRBV7-2	TRBD2	TRBJ2-5	.	TGTGCCAGCAGCTCACTAGCGGGCCGTTACAATGAGCAGTACTTC	CASSSLAGRYNEQYF
TRBV7-2	TRBD1	TRBJ2-7	.	TGTGCCAGCAGCTCAGAGACAGGGACCTCCTACGAGCAGTACTTC	CASSSETGTSYEQYF
TRBV27	.	TRBJ2-1	.	TGTGCCAGCAGTTTATCCGGACTGGCACGTGAGCAGTTCTTC	CASSLSGLAREQFF
TRBV6-6	TRBD1	TRBJ2-5	.	TGTGCCAGCAGTTACTCCGTTTCGGGACAGGGGTCAGAGCAGTACTTC	CASSYSVSGQGSEQYF
TRBV6-1	.	TRBJ1-1	few	TGTGCCAGCAGTGAAGCGGGAGGATTGCTTGAAGCTTTCTTT	CASSEAGGLLEAFF
TRBV27	.	TRBJ1-2	.	TGTGCCAGCAGTTTATTTCGGGGAGTCGGCGGCTACACCTTC	CASSLFRGVGGYTF
TRBV6-5	.	TRBJ2-2	.	TGTGCCAGGCAGCGCAAGGAGACCGGGGAGCTGTTTTTT	CARQRKETGELFF
TRBV6-1	.	TRBJ2-2	.	TGTGCCAGCATATTGACCGCGAACACCGGGGAGCTGTTTTTT	CASILTANTGELFF
TRBV11-2	.	TRBJ2-7	.	TGTGCCAGCAGCTTTGGCTCAAATTCCTACGAGCAGTACTTC	CASSFGSNSYEQYF
TRBV6-1	.	TRBJ2-1	.	TGTGCCAGCGGGATCCAAGAGACCCAGTTCTTC	CASGIQETQFF
TRBV4-1	TRBD1	TRBJ2-4	few	TGCGCCAGCAGCCAATATACAACAGATCGGGACAGGGTCATTCAGTACTTC	CASSQYTTDRDRVIQYF
TRBV6-1	TRBD1	TRBJ2-5	medium-sized	TGTGCCAGCAGTTCCTACGACAGGGGTGGGGAGACCCAGTACTTC	CASSSYDRGGETQYF
TRBV7-6	.	TRBJ2-3	.	TGTGCCAGCAGCCTCCTCAGCTTAGGGTCCCTGGGCGGGGTTTCGCAGTATTTT	CASSLLSLGSLGGVSQYF
TRBV6-1	TRBD1	TRBJ1-6	.	TGTGCCAGCACCACTGTGGGACAGCGATATAATCCCCCCCTCCACTTT	CASTTVGQRYNPPLHF
TRBV6-5	TRBD1	TRBJ2-1	.	TGTGCCAGCAGTTACTCGGGGACAGGGGGGGAGACCCAGTTCTTC	CASSYSGTGGETQFF
TRBV27	.	TRBJ2-5	few	TGTGCCAGCAGTCCCCGAGGACAGCGGGAGACCCAGTACTTC	CASSPRGQRETQYF
TRBV7-6	.	TRBJ2-7	few	TGTGCCAGCAGCTTAGGGACTGAAACCTACGAGCAGTACTTC	CASSLGTETYEQYF
TRBV6-1	TRBD1	TRBJ1-3	.	TGTGCCAGCAGTGACAGGGGGCTGGACACCATATATTTT	CASSDRGLDTIYF
TRBV12-3/TRBV12-4	.	TRBJ2-4	.	TGTGCCAGCAGCTCCGACTCCTCCTACAATGAGCAGTACTTC	CASSSDSSYNEQYF
TRBV4-3	TRBD2	TRBJ2-1	.	TGCGCCAGCAGCCATTCTTATGCGGGAGTATACAATGAGCAGTTCTTC	CASSHSYAGVYNEQFF
TRBV12-3/TRBV12-4	TRBD1	TRBJ1-2	.	TGTGCCAGCAATGGACAGGGTGGCCATGGCTACACCTTC	CASNGQGGHGYTF
TRBV6-1	TRBD2	TRBJ2-7	medium-sized	TGTGCCAGCAGTTATACCCAGCGGGGGTACGAGCAGTACTTC	CASSYTQRGYEQYF
TRBV7-8	TRBD1	TRBJ1-5	few	TGTGCCAGCAGCTTAGCGGGACAGGTTAGTCAGCCCCAGCATTTT	CASSLAGQVSQPQHF
TRBV3-1	.	TRBJ2-5	.	TGTGCCAGTGGCCGGGGGACCCAGTACTTC	CASGRGTQYF
TRBV27	.	TRBJ2-1	.	TGTGCCAGCAGTTTATCGGGGAGTGGACACAATGAGCAGTTCTTC	CASSLSGSGHNEQFF
TRBV6-5	.	TRBJ2-1	.	TGTGCCAGCAGTGAAAGTTTCCAGGGCTATGAGCAGTTCTTC	CASSESFQGYEQFF
TRBV6-8	.	TRBJ1-1	few	TGTGCCAGCAGTTACTTCGTTTCTGGCAGGGCGGGGGGGAACACTGAAGCTTTCTTT	CASSYFVSGRAGGNTEAFF
TRBV10-1	.	TRBJ2-1	.	TGCGCCAGCAGTCGGGAAGATCCCCCAGGGTACAATGAGCAGTTCTTC	CASSREDPPGYNEQFF
TRBV7-2	TRBD2	TRBJ2-1	.	TGTGCCAGCAGCCCCGGGACTAGCGGGAGAACCCACGAGCAGTTCTTC	CASSPGTSGRTHEQFF
TRBV27	.	TRBJ2-2	few	TGTGCCAGCAGTCGAACCGAAAAGCTTCCCTGGATTTCGAACACCGGGGAGCTGTTTTTT	CASSRTEKLPWISNTGELFF
TRBV6-1	.	TRBJ1-1	.	TGTGCCAGCAGTGCCCGAACAGGTTCGGCCACTGAAGCTTTCTTT	CASSARTGSATEAFF
TRBV7-2	TRBD1	TRBJ1-5	.	TGTGCCAGCAGCCTCACCGGGACAGGGGATCAGCCCCAGCATTTT	CASSLTGTGDQPQHF
TRBV6-4	TRBD2	TRBJ2-1	.	TGTGCCAGCAGTGCCCCCGGGACTAGCGGGAGGGCCCAGTTCTTC	CASSAPGTSGRAQFF
TRBV10-2	.	TRBJ2-5	.	TGCGCCAGCAGGGAAGGGGGGCAAGAGACCCAGTACTTC	CASREGGQETQYF
TRBV6-1	.	TRBJ1-2	.	TGTGCCAGCCGATCCTCGACAGGCCCGACGGGCTACACCTTC	CASRSSTGPTGYTF
TRBV11-2	TRBD1	TRBJ2-1	few	TGTGCCAGCAGCTCGGACAGGGGGAACTCCTACGAGCAGTTCTTC	CASSSDRGNSYEQFF
TRBV6-6	TRBD2	TRBJ2-1	.	TGTGCCAGCGGCAGGTCTAGCGGGTACAATGAGCAGTTCTTC	CASGRSSGYNEQFF
TRBV6-1	.	TRBJ2-3	.	TGTGCCAGCAGCACCGGGATACGCACAGATACGCAGTATTTT	CASSTGIRTDTQYF
TRBV7-6	TRBD2	TRBJ2-7	.	TGTGCCAGCAGACTTAGCGGGAGTAGTAACGAGCAGTACTTC	CASRLSGSSNEQYF
TRBV7-2	TRBD2	TRBJ2-5	.	TGTGCCAGCGGACGGGGACTAGCGGGAGGGGGAGAGACCCAGTACTTC	CASGRGLAGGGETQYF
TRBV6-6	.	TRBJ1-1	few	TGTGCCAGCAGGGACGGATGGAACACTGAAGCTTTCTTT	CASRDGWNTEAFF
TRBV6-1	.	TRBJ2-2	.	TGTGCCAGCAGTGAACTGGGGAGGAACACCGGGGAGCTGTTTTTT	CASSELGRNTGELFF
TRBV6-5	.	TRBJ1-6	.	TGTGCGGCGGGGGGGAGCTCCTATAATTCACCCCTCCACTTT	CAAGGSSYNSPLHF
TRBV27	TRBD2	TRBJ2-3	.	TGTGCCAGCAGATCCGTAGGACTAGCGCGGGCGACAGATACGCAGTATTTT	CASRSVGLARATDTQYF
TRBV7-8	.	TRBJ2-7	.	TGTGCCAGCAGCCAGAGCAGGGTGGAGCAGTACTTC	CASSQSRVEQYF